One and the same sample provided the 29 T cell receptor beta chains below, sequenced in a study of OX40 agonist ivuxolimab in advanced cancers. Using immunoSEQ multiplex PCR, the repertoire was profiled, and TCRdb retains in-frame clones only, with some absent. Of under 85,000 clones in the sample, around four fifths were seen once. The starting material was CD4+ or CD8+ T cells sorted from blood, obtained in a trial of the OX40 agonist ivuxolimab. The source is an adult with an advanced solid tumor such as melanoma, head and neck, liver or kidney cancer.

This clone came up once. V usage is TRBV10-3 and J usage is TRBJ2-3; D uncertain. Per germline, CDR1 ENHRY and CDR2 SYGVKD. Trimming left V 3 bases short and J 6 bases short, with 22 bases between. This CDR3 has 17 amino acids. CDR3 loop: CAISETQLVTHSDTQYF. The CDR3 DNA reads as TGTGCCATCAGTGAAACCCAGCTAGTAACCCATTCCGATACGCAGTATTTT.

The gene calls are TRBV10-3 and TRBJ2-7; D may be TRBD2 (6 bases). Germline V gene lookup returns CDR1 ENHRY and CDR2 SYGVKD. CDR3 size: 15 residues. V lost 0 bases to trimming and J lost 1 base, with 10 bases between them. The CDR3 sequence: CAISESPGESYEQYF. CDR3 in DNA: TGTGCCATCAGTGAGTCGCCGGGAGAATCCTACGAGCAGTACTTC.

This rearrangement joins TRBV21-1 to TRBJ1-5. TRBV21-1 constitutes a pseudogene. There are 18 residues in the CDR3. CDR3 nucleotide sequence: TGTGCCAGCATGTTAATAGACCTGGACCCAAATAGCAATCAGCCCCAGCATTTT. Translated, it gives CASMLIDLDPNSNQPQHF.

The chain couples TRBV18 to TRBJ1-5; D gene ambiguous. V lost 0 bases and J lost 0, with 6 bases in between. In germline, CDR1 is KGHSH, CDR2 LQKENI. The CDR3 spans 15 residues. The CDR3 is CASSPPSISNQPQHF. The CDR3, as DNA: TGTGCCAGCTCACCACCGTCCATTAGCAATCAGCCCCAGCATTTT.

The V gene is TRBV9, the J gene TRBJ2-7; 13 positions agree with TRBD2. The CDR3 runs to 15 residues. With V trimmed by 3 bases and J by 10 bases, 10 bases remained unmatched. Germline CDR1 and CDR2: SGDLS and YYNGEE. The CDR3 region is CASSATPGLAGLQYF. CDR3 DNA sequence: TGTGCCAGCAGCGCTACTCCGGGACTAGCGGGGCTTCAGTACTTC. The full variable domain, its missing parts supplied by reference TRBV9 and TRBJ2-7, is DSGVTQTPKHLITATGQRVTLRCSPRSGDLSVYWYQQSLDQGLQFLIQYYNGEERAKGNILERFSAQQFPDLHSELNLSSLELGDSALYFCASSATPGLAGLQYFGPGTRLTVT.

Notes on this clone: This CDR3 is also generated by other DNA sequences in the sample. V is TRBV5-4 and J is TRBJ1-1; D may be TRBD1 (6 bases). Germline CDR1 is SGHNT and CDR2 is YYREEE (reference sequence). The CDR3 loop spans 16 amino acids. V was cut by 0 bases and J by 1 base, with 13 bases left in between. The CDR3 spells CASSLGGAGTNTEAFF. The CDR3 coding sequence is TGTGCCAGCAGCTTGGGGGGGGCAGGCACGAACACTGAAGCTTTCTTT. Full variable domain (rest looked up from reference TRBV5-4 and TRBJ1-1): ETGVTQSPTHLIKTRGQQVTLRCSSQSGHNTVSWYQQALGQGPQFIFQYYREEENGRGNFPPRFSGLQFPNYSSELNVNALELDDSALYLCASSLGGAGTNTEAFFGQGTRLTVV.

The chain has TRBV19 and TRBJ2-1; 9 bases match TRBD2. Germline trimming cut 7 bases from V and 8 bases from J; bases unmatched to any gene: 15. Germline CDR1 reads LNHDA; CDR2 reads SQIVND (reference sequence). CDR3 size: 16 residues. CDR3 residues: CASTPLWSGGLDEQFF. The CDR3 nucleotides read TGTGCCAGTACCCCCCTATGGAGCGGGGGGCTCGATGAGCAGTTCTTC.

The chain has TRBV6-1 and TRBJ2-1; D might be TRBD2 (5 bases). The CDR3 sequence is 14 residues long. V gave up 8 bases and J gave up 8 bases, with 19 bases separating them. Germline V lookup: CDR1 MNHNS, CDR2 SASEGT. CDR3 in DNA: TGTGCCAGCCTGTCGAGCTTCGGGAACGATGAGCAGTTCTTC. Protein product: CASLSSFGNDEQFF.

V is TRBV13 and J is TRBJ1-2; D not resolved. Germline values: CDR1 PRHDT, CDR2 FYEKMQ (reference sequence). The CDR3 sequence is 18 residues long. The V gene lost 1 base and the J gene lost 6 bases, with 24 bases spanning the gap. The CDR3 loop reads CASSLERPSPKGNHGYTF. The CDR3 DNA reads TGTGCCAGCAGCTTAGAAAGACCGTCCCCAAAGGGAAATCATGGCTACACCTTC.

This sequence joins TRBV6-4 and TRBJ2-7; TRBD2 is a possible D gene (7 bases). Looked up from germline, CDR1 is MRHNA and CDR2 is SNTAGT. The CDR3 runs to 14 residues. The V end was cut by 6 bases, the J end by 3 bases, with 15 bases between. CDR3 nucleotides: TGTGCCAGCAGGAGGAGGGGGACTAACTACGAGCAGTACTTC. Translated: CASRRRGTNYEQYF.

This clone occurred once. V is TRBV9 and J is TRBJ1-3, with unresolved D. Germline loops: CDR1 SGDLS, CDR2 YYNGEE. The CDR3 contains 13 residues. With 4 bases removed from V and 0 bases from J, the gap between germline ends came to 5 bases. In nucleotides, the CDR3 is TGTGCCAGCAGCTCCAGCTCTGGAAACACCATATATTTT. This codes for CASSSSSGNTIYF.

V usage is TRBV6-1 and J usage is TRBJ1-2; D uncertain. Germline assignment: CDR1 MNHNS and CDR2 SASEGT. The V end lost 1 base, the J end lost 8 bases, and 14 bases lay between the germline ends. CDR3 length: 14 residues. The DNA for the CDR3 is TGTGCCAGCAGTGAAGGAGGGCCCGTGAGAGGCTACACCTTC. It is translated as CASSEGGPVRGYTF.

The chain recombines TRBV5-1 with TRBJ1-1, with D possibly TRBD1 on 5 matching bases. Germline loops: CDR1 SGHRS, CDR2 YFSETQ. The V gene lost 1 base and the J gene lost 0 bases, with 10 bases spanning the gap. This CDR3 spans 15 amino acids. The DNA of the CDR3 is TGCGCCAGCAGCTTGAACAGGCCCTTGAACACTGAAGCTTTCTTT. Translating gives CASSLNRPLNTEAFF.

V gene TRBV19 combines with J gene TRBJ1-1, with D unclear. With 4 bases removed from V and 12 bases from J, the gap between germline ends came to 18 bases. CDR1 and CDR2 (germline): LNHDA, SQIVND (reference sequence). The CDR3 covers 13 residues. The CDR3 region has the DNA TGTGCCAGTAGTACCCTTCAGTGGGGAGAACCTTTCTTT. Protein: CASSTLQWGEPFF.

The rearrangement links TRBV5-1 to TRBJ2-7; 7 bases map to TRBD1. Germline values: CDR1 SGHRS, CDR2 YFSETQ. This CDR3 has 14 amino acids. V lost 6 bases, J lost 0 bases, and 6 bases stayed unmatched. CDR3 coding DNA: TGCGCCAGCACCTTAGGGACAGTCTCCTACGAGCAGTACTTC. Amino acid sequence: CASTLGTVSYEQYF.

The genes are TRBV6-4 and TRBJ1-4; D is unclear. Trimming took off 3 bases at V and 10 bases at J, with 6 bases between the two ends. Germline CDR1 and CDR2: MRHNA and SNTAGT. The CDR3 totals 11 residues. The CDR3 nucleotides are TGTGCCAGCAGTGATAAGGGAAAACTGTTTTTT. Translated, it gives CASSDKGKLFF.

The V gene is TRBV19, the J gene TRBJ1-1; D possibly corresponds to TRBD1 (5 bases). The CDR3 spans 13 residues. In germline, CDR1 is LNHDA, CDR2 SQIVND (reference sequence). V lost 5 bases, J lost 4 bases, and 11 bases lay in between. The CDR3, as DNA: TGTGCCAGTAGTCTAGGGGCCTCCACTGAAGCTTTCTTT. Its translation: CASSLGASTEAFF.

This sequence joins TRBV7-2 and TRBJ1-4; D ambiguous. The CDR3 runs 18 residues. The germline CDR1 and CDR2 sequences are SGHTA and FQGNSA. V dropped 1 base and J dropped 5 bases, with 20 bases sitting between them. As DNA, the CDR3 is TGTGCCAGCAGCTTAGGGGCAGGCCATACTCTATTCAATGAAAAACTGTTTTTT. Translated, it gives CASSLGAGHTLFNEKLFF. Supplemented by reference TRBV7-2 and TRBJ1-4, the full variable domain reads GAGVSQSPSNKVTEKGKDVELRCDPISGHTALYWYRQSLGQGLEFLIYFQGNSAPDKSGLPSDRFSAERTGGSVSTLTIQRTQQEDSAVYLCASSLGAGHTLFNEKLFFGSGTQLSVL.

The CDR3 region is CASSRLQETQYF. The DNA for the CDR3 is TGTGCCAGCAGCCGGCTTCAAGAGACCCAGTACTTC. This chain uses TRBV4-2 with TRBJ2-5; D is undetermined. The germline gives CDR1 LGHNA, CDR2 YNFKEQ. The CDR3 runs to 12 residues. The germline V and J ends were trimmed by 4 bases and 2 bases, with 5 bases remaining between them.

This chain connects TRBV2 to TRBJ1-4; no definite D call. The CDR3 has 13 residues. Germline loops: CDR1 SNHLY, CDR2 FYNNEI. Trimming removed 9 bases from V and 4 bases from J, with 12 bases in between. This CDR3 reads CASSGASNEKLFF. In DNA, the CDR3 is TGTGCCAGTTCCGGCGCCAGTAATGAAAAACTGTTTTTT.

This clone was counted a single time. The genes are TRBV5-6 and TRBJ1-5, with TRBD1 as a possible D gene (5 bases). This CDR3 is 14 amino acids long. Trimming took 4 bases from V and 2 from J, leaving 10 bases between them. Per the germline V gene, CDR1 is SGHDT and CDR2 is YYEEEE. Written as DNA, the CDR3 is TGTGCCAGCAGCCAGGGTGGAGGCAATCAGCCCCAGCATTTT. It is translated as CASSQGGGNQPQHF. Full variable domain (outside the CDR3, taken from reference TRBV5-6 and TRBJ1-5): DAGVTQSPTHLIKTRGQQVTLRCSPKSGHDTVSWYQQALGQGPQFIFQYYEEEERQRGNFPDRFSGHQFPNYSSELNVNALLLGDSALYLCASSQGGGNQPQHFGDGTRLSIL.

This clone was counted a single time. This sequence joins TRBV28 and TRBJ1-1; D is possibly TRBD1 (5 bases). V shed 6 bases and J shed 6 bases, with 23 bases lying between them. Germline CDR1 and CDR2: MDHEN and SYDVKM. The CDR3 consists of 16 residues. Here the CDR3 reads CASSISWVGRVAEAFF. The CDR3 bases are TGTGCCAGCAGCATCTCCTGGGTGGGGCGGGTCGCTGAAGCTTTCTTT.

Remarks on this clone: One end of the junction does not line up with germline, which may come from a read error. This chain connects TRBV6-1 to TRBJ2-1; tentatively, D is TRBD2 (6 bases). CDR1 is MNHNS, CDR2 SASEGT, per germline. The CDR3 loop spans 15 amino acids. The CDR3 nucleotides are TGTGCCGGCAGTGATTGGGGGGACCCTCTCAATGAGCAGTTCTTC. Translated: CAGSDWGDPLNEQFF.

The V call is TRBV2, the J call TRBJ2-7, with D possibly TRBD1 on 6 matching bases. Germline CDR1 reads SNHLY; CDR2 reads FYNNEI. The CDR3 sequence is 11 residues long. The germline V and J ends were trimmed by 11 bases and 4 bases, with 12 bases remaining between them. CDR3 DNA sequence: TGTGCCGGAGGACAGACGTACGAGCAGTACTTC. Its protein is CAGGQTYEQYF. Full variable domain (missing parts from reference TRBV2 and TRBJ2-7): EPEVTQTPSHQVTQMGQEVILRCVPISNHLYFYWYRQILGQKVEFLVSFYNNEISEKSEIFDDQFSVERPDGSNFTLKIRSTKLEDSAMYFCAGGQTYEQYFGPGTRLTVT.

The chain has TRBV2 and TRBJ1-6, with D unclear. This CDR3 has 12 residues. CDR1 is SNHLY and CDR2 is FYNNEI in the germline V gene. Deletions cut 7 bases from V and 7 bases from J, with 8 bases between. This CDR3 is CASNTVNSPLHF. CDR3 sequence (DNA): TGTGCCAGCAATACTGTCAATTCACCCCTCCACTTT.

The chain combines TRBV10-3 with TRBJ1-2, with 8 nucleotides matching TRBD1. Germline CDR1 ENHRY, CDR2 SYGVKD. The CDR3 consists of 14 residues. V was clipped by 4 bases and J by 0 bases; unmatched bases: 1. The CDR3 sequence: CAISGTGSNYGYTF. The CDR3 coding sequence is TGTGCCATCAGTGGGACAGGGTCTAACTATGGCTACACCTTC.

The chain is built from TRBV7-2 and TRBJ1-1, with unresolved D. The CDR3 spans 14 residues. Trimming removed 1 base at V and 3 bases at J, with 9 bases between. Germline V gene sequence: CDR1 SGHTA, CDR2 FQGNSA. CDR3 sequence (DNA): TGTGCCAGCAGCTTAGGTGGCAGCTACACTGAAGCTTTCTTT. This gives the protein CASSLGGSYTEAFF.

Only a few counts were recorded for this clone. V and J are TRBV5-1 and TRBJ1-5; D is undetermined. This CDR3 region has 14 residues. V shed 4 bases and J shed 1 base, with 9 bases lying between them. From germline, CDR1 is SGHRS and CDR2 YFSETQ. The chain's CDR3 is CASSPGESNQPQHF. CDR3 coding DNA: TGCGCCAGCAGCCCGGGAGAGAGCAATCAGCCCCAGCATTTT.

This clone has only a few counts. This CDR3 reads CASSLKPRNTEAFF. CDR3 coding DNA: TGTGCCAGCAGCCTTAAACCACGGAACACTGAAGCTTTCTTT. This chain links TRBV5-6 with TRBJ1-1; the D is unclear. Trimming took off 4 bases at V and 1 base at J, with 11 bases between the two ends. Germline CDR1 and CDR2: SGHDT and YYEEEE. The CDR3 covers 14 residues.